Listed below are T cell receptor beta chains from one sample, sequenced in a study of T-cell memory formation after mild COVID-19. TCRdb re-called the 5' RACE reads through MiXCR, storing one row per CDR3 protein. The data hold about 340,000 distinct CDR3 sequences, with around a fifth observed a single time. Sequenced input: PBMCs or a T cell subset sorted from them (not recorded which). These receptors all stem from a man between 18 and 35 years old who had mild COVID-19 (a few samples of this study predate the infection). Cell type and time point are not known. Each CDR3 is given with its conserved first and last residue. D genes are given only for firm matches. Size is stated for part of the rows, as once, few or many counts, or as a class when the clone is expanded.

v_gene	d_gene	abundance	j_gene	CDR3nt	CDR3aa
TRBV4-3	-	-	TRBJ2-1	TGCGCCAGCAGCCTATGGGGCCAACTGAATGAGCAGTTCTTC	CASSLWGQLNEQFF
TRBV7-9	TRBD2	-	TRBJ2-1	TGTGCCAGGGGGACTAGTAGGAATGAGCAGTTCTTC	CARGTSRNEQFF
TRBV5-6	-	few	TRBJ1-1	TGTGCCAGCAGCCAGCATGAGACTGAAGCTTTCTTT	CASSQHETEAFF
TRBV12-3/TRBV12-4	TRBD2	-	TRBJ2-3	TGTGCCAGCACCAGAGAGCGGGGGTCTGCTACGCAGTATTTT	CASTRERGSATQYF
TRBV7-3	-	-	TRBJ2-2	TGTGCCAGCAGCTTACCAGGGGAGGCCGGGGAGCTGTTTTTT	CASSLPGEAGELFF
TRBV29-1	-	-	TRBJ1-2	TGCAGCGTTGCTGGACAGTGGTCCTATGGCTACACCTTC	CSVAGQWSYGYTF
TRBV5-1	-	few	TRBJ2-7	TGCGCCAGCAGCTTGGGGGGTCTATCCGAGCAGTACTTC	CASSLGGLSEQYF
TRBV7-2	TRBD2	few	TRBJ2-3	TGTGCCAGCAGCTGGGGCGGGGGGGCCGGCACAGATACGCAGTATTTT	CASSWGGGAGTDTQYF
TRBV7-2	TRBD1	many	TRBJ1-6	TGTGCCAGCAGCTCAAGACAGGGAACCGCTAATTCACCCCTCCACTTT	CASSSRQGTANSPLHF
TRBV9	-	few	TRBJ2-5	TGTGCCAGCAGCGTAGGAGGAGATTTCGAGACCCAGTACTTC	CASSVGGDFETQYF
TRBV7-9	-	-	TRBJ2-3	TGTGCCAGCAGGACCCCCTCGGGAAGCACAGATACGCAGTATTTT	CASRTPSGSTDTQYF